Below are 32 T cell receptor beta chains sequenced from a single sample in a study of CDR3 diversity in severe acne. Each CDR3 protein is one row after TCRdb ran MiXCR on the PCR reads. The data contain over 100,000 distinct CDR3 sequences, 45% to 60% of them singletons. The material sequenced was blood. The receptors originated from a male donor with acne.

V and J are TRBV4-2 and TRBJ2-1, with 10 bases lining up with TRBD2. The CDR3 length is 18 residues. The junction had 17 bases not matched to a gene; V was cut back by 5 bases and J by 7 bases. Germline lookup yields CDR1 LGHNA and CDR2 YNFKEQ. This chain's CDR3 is CASSDTMGLARTENEQFF. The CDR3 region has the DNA TGTGCCAGCAGCGATACCATGGGACTAGCGAGGACCGAAAATGAGCAGTTCTTC.

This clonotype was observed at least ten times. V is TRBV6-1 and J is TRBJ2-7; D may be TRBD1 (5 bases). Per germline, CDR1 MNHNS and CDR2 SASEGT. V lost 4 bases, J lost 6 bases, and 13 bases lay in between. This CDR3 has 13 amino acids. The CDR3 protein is CASSAAQGFEQYF. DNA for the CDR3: TGTGCCAGCAGTGCAGCCCAGGGTTTCGAGCAGTACTTC.

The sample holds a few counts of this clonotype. This CDR3 is CASSSSHYEQYF. CDR3 coding DNA: TGTGCCAGCAGCTCGTCCCACTACGAGCAGTACTTC. V gene TRBV9 combines with J gene TRBJ2-7; D remains ambiguous. The V end was cut by 4 bases, the J end by 3 bases, with 8 bases between. The CDR3 has 12 amino acids. Germline CDR1 reads SGDLS; CDR2 reads YYNGEE.

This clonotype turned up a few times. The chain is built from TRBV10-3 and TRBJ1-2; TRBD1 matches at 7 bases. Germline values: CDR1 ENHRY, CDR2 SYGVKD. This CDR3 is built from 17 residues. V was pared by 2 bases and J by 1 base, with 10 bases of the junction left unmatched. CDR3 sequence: CAISEDFGQVDNYGYTF. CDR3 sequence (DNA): TGTGCCATCAGTGAGGATTTCGGACAGGTAGATAACTATGGCTACACCTTC.

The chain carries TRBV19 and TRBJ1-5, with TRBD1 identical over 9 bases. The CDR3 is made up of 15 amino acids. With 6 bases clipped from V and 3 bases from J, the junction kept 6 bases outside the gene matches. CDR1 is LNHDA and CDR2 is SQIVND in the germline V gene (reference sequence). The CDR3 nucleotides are TGTGCCAGTAGCGGGACAGGGAGCATCAATCAGCCCCAGCATTTT. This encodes CASSGTGSINQPQHF.

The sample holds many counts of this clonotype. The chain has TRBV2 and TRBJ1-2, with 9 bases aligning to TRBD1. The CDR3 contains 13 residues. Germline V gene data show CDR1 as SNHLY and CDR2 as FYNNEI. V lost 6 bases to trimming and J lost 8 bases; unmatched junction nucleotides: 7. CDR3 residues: CASRAQGAYGYTF. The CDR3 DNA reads TGTGCCAGCAGAGCACAGGGGGCGTACGGCTACACCTTC.

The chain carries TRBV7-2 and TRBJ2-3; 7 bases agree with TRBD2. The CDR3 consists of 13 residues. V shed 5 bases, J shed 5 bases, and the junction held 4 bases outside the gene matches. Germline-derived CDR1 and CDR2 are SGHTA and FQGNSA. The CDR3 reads CASSQVAGDTQYF. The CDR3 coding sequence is TGTGCCAGCAGCCAAGTAGCGGGAGATACGCAGTATTTT.

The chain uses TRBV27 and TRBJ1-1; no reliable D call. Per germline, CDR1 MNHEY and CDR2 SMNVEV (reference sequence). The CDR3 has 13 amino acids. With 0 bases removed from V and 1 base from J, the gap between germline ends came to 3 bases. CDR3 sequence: CASSLSRNTEAFF. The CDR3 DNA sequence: TGTGCCAGCAGTTTATCGCGGAACACTGAAGCTTTCTTT.

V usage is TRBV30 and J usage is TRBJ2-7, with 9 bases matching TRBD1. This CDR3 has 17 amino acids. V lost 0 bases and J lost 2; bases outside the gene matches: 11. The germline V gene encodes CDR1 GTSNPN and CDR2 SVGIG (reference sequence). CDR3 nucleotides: TGTGCCTGGAGTGTAGAGCCCGGGACAGGGATCCCCTACGAGCAGTACTTC. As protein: CAWSVEPGTGIPYEQYF.

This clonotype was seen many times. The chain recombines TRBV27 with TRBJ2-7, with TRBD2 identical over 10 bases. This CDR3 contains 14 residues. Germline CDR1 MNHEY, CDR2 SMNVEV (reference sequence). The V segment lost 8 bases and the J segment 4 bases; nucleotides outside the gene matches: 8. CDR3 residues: CASQRTSGAYEQYF. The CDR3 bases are TGTGCCAGCCAGAGGACTAGCGGAGCATACGAGCAGTACTTC.

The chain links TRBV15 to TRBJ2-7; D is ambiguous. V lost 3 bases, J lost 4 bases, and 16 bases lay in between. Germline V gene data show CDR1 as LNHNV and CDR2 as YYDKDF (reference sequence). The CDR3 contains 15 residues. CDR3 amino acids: CATSRAEDLVYEQYF. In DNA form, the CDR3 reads TGTGCCACCAGCAGGGCAGAGGACCTAGTGTACGAGCAGTACTTC. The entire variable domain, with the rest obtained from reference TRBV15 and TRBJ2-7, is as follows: DAMVIQNPRYQVTQFGKPVTLSCSQTLNHNVMYWYQQKSSQAPKLLFHYYDKDFNNEADTPDNFQSRRPNTSFCFLDIRSPGLGDTAMYLCATSRAEDLVYEQYFGPGTRLTVT.

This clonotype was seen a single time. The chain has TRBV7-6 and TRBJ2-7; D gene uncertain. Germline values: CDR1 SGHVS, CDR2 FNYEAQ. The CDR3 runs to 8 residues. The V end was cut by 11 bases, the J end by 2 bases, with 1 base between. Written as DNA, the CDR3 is TGTGCCGCCTACGAGCAGTACTTC. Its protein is CAAYEQYF.

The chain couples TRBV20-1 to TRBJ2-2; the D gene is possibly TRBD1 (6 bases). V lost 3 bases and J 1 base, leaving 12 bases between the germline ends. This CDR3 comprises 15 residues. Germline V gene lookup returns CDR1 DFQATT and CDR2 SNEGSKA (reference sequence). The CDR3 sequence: CSASRRQENTGELFF. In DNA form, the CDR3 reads TGCAGTGCTAGCAGACGACAGGAGAACACCGGGGAGCTGTTTTTT.

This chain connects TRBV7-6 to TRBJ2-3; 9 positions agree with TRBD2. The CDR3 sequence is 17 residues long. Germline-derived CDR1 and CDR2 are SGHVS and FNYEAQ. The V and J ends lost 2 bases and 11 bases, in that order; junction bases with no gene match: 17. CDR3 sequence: CASSLSPAGGALGEQYF. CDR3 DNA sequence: TGTGCCAGCAGCTTAAGTCCAGCGGGAGGTGCACTTGGGGAGCAGTATTTT. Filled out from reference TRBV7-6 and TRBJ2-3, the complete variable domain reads GAGVSQSPRYKVTKRGQDVALRCDPISGHVSLYWYRQALGQGPEFLTYFNYEAQQDKSGLPNDRFSAERPEGSISTLTIQRTEQRDSAMYRCASSLSPAGGALGEQYFGPGTRLTVL.

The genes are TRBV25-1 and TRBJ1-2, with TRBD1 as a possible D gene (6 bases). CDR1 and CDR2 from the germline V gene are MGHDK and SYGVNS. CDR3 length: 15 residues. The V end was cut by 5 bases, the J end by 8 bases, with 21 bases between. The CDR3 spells CASSYSNPGVGGYTF. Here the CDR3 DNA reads TGTGCCAGCAGTTACTCGAATCCAGGGGTGGGCGGCTACACCTTC.

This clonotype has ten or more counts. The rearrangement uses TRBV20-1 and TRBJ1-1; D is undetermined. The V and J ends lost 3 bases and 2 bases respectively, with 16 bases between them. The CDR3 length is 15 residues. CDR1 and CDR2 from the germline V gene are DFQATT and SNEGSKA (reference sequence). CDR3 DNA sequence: TGCAGTGCTAGTCTCCCACAACTAAGCAACACTGAAGCTTTCTTT. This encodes CSASLPQLSNTEAFF.

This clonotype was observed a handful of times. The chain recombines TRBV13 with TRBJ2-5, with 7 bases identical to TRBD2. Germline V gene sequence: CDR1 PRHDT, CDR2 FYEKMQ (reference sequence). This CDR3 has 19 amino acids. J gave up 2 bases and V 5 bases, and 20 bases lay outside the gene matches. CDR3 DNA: TGTGCCAGCAGCCGGCTTAGGGGAGAGGGGAGGGTTGCGCAAGAGACCCAGTACTTC. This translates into CASSRLRGEGRVAQETQYF.

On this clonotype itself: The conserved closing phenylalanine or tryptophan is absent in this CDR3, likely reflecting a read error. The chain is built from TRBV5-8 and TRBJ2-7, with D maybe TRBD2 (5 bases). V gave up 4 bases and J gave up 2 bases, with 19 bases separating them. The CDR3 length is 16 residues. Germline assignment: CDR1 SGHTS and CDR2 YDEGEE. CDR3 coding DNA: TGTGCCAGCAGCAGTCTCAAGCGGAACCTGGCCTACGAGCAGTACCTC. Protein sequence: CASSSLKRNLAYEQYL.

The CDR3 DNA reads TGTGCCAGCAGCCAGGCGGGAGGGGCGATTTCACCCCTCCACTTT. Protein product: CASSQAGGAISPLHF. The rearrangement uses TRBV7-6 and TRBJ1-6; TRBD1 might be the D (5 bases). The CDR3 runs 15 residues. V lost 5 bases to trimming and J lost 9 bases, with 17 bases between them. From germline, CDR1 is SGHVS and CDR2 FNYEAQ. The variable domain in full, completed from reference TRBV7-6 and TRBJ1-6, reads GAGVSQSPRYKVTKRGQDVALRCDPISGHVSLYWYRQALGQGPEFLTYFNYEAQQDKSGLPNDRFSAERPEGSISTLTIQRTEQRDSAMYRCASSQAGGAISPLHFGNGTRLTVT.

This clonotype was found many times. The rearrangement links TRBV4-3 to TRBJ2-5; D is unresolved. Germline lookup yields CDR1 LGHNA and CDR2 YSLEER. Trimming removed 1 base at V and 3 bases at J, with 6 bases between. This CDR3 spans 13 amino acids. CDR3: CASSQGTKETQYF. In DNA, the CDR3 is TGCGCCAGCAGCCAAGGAACAAAAGAGACCCAGTACTTC.

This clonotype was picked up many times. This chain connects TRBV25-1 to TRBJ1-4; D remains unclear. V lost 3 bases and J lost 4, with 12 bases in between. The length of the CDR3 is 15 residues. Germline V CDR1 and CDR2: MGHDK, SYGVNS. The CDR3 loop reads CASSDMGIGNEKLFF. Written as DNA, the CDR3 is TGTGCCAGCAGTGATATGGGGATTGGTAATGAAAAACTGTTTTTT.

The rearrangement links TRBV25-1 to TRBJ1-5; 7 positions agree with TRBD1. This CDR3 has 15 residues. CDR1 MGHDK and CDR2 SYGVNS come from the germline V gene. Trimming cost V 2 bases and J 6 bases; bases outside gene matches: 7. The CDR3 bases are TGTGCCAGCAGTGAAGGGGGGACAGCCGGTCAGCCCCAGCATTTT. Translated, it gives CASSEGGTAGQPQHF.

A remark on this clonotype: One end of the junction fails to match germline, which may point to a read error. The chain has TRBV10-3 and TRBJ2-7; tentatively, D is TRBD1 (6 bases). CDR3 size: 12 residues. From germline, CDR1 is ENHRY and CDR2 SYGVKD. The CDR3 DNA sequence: TGTGCCATCAGCAGGGGATCCTACGAGCAGTGCTTC. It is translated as CAISRGSYEQCF.

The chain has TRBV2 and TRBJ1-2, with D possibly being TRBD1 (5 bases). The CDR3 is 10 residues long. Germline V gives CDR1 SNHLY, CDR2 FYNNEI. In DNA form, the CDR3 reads TGTGCTAGCGGGACTAATGGCTACACCTTC. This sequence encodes CASGTNGYTF.

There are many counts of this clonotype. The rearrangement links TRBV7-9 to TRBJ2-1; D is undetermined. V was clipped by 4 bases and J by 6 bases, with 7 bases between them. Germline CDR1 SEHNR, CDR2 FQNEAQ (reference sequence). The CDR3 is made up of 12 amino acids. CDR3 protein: CASSSQLNEQFF. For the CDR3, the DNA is TGTGCCAGCAGCTCTCAGCTCAATGAGCAGTTCTTC.

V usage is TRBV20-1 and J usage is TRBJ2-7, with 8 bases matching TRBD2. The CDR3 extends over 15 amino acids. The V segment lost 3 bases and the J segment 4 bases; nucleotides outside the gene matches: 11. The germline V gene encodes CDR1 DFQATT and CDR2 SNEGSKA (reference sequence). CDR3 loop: CSARTAGRGVYEQYF. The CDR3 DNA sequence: TGCAGTGCTAGGACCGCCGGGAGGGGCGTATACGAGCAGTACTTC.

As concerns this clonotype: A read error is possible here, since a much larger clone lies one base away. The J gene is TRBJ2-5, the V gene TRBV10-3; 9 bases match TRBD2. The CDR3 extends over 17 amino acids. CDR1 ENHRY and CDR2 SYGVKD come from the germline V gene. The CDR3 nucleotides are TGTGCCAGCAGTGAAGCAGCTAGCGGGGAGTTCCAAGAGACCCAGTACTTC. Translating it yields CASSEAASGEFQETQYF.

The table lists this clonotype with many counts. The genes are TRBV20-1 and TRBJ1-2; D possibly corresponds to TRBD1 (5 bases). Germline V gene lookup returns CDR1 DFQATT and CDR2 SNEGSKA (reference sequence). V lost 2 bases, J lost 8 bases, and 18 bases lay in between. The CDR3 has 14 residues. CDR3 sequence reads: CSARKSGQRDGYTF. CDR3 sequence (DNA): TGCAGTGCTAGAAAATCCGGGCAGCGGGACGGCTACACCTTC.

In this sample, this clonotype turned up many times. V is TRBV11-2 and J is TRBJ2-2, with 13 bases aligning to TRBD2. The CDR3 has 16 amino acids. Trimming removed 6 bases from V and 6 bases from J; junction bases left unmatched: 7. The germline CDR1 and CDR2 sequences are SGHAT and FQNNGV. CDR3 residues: CASRGTSGTAAGELFF. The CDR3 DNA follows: TGTGCCAGCAGGGGGACTAGCGGGACTGCGGCCGGGGAGCTGTTTTTT.

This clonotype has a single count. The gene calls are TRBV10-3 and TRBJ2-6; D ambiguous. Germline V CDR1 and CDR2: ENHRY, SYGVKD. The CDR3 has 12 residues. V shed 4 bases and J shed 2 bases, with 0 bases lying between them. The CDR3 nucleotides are TGTGCCATCAGTGCTGGGGCCAACGTCCTGACTTTC. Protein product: CAISAGANVLTF.

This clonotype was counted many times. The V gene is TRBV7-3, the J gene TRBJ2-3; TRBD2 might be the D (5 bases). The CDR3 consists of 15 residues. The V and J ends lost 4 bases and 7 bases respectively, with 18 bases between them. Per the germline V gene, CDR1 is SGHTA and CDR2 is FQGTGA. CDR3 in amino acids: CASSSSRGVGYTQYF. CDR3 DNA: TGTGCCAGCAGCTCCAGTCGGGGAGTAGGGTATACGCAGTATTTT.

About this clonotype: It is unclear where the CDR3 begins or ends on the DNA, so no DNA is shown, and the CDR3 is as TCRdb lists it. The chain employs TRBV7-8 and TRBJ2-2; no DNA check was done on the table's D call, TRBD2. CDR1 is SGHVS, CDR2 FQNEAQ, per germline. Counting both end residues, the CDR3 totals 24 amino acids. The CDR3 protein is CASSPLAGVLIEQYFGPGTGELFF.